Shown below are 15 T cell receptor beta chains from a single sample sequenced in a study of T-cell memory formation after mild COVID-19. MiXCR, run by TCRdb on the 5' RACE reads, gives a single entry per CDR3 protein. The data hold 250,000 to 300,000 distinct CDR3 sequences, with roughly 17% observed a single time. Sample: PBMCs or a T cell subset sorted from them (not recorded which). The receptors here all came from a young man who had mild COVID-19 (a few samples of this study predate the infection). Cell type and time point are not known.

This rearrangement joins TRBV9 to TRBJ2-5, with D unresolved. The germline V gene has CDR1 SGDLS and CDR2 YYNGEE. The CDR3 runs to 14 residues. The V end was cut by 4 bases, the J end by 1 base, with 11 bases between. The CDR3 coding sequence is TGTGCCAGCAGCCAATCCCCGGTCCAAGAGACCCAGTACTTC. This translates into CASSQSPVQETQYF.

This clonotype was recorded a few times. This chain connects TRBV2 to TRBJ1-1; no reliable D call. Germline V gene data show CDR1 as SNHLY and CDR2 as FYNNEI. Trimming removed 6 bases from V and 6 bases from J, with 14 bases in between. The CDR3 is 13 residues long. CDR3 bases: TGTGCCAGCAGGGTCCGGGTGACCGCTGAAGCTTTCTTT. Translated: CASRVRVTAEAFF.

V usage is TRBV5-1 and J usage is TRBJ2-3; 7 bases agree with TRBD2. Germline CDR1 SGHRS, CDR2 YFSETQ. V lost 3 bases and J lost 4; bases outside the gene matches: 8. This CDR3 is 15 amino acids long. For the CDR3, the DNA is TGCGCCAGCAGCTGGGGTGTAGCGGGCCCAGATACGCAGTATTTT. This sequence encodes CASSWGVAGPDTQYF.

The table lists this clonotype with a few counts. The chain joins TRBV5-1 to TRBJ2-1; the D call may be TRBD1 or TRBD2 (5 bases each). Germline values: CDR1 SGHRS, CDR2 YFSETQ. The CDR3 is 13 residues long. Trimming removed 2 bases from V and 12 bases from J, with 15 bases in between. The chain's CDR3 is CASSFQDGDVQFF. As DNA, the CDR3 is TGCGCCAGCAGCTTCCAGGACGGGGACGTGCAGTTCTTC.

This clonotype was seen at least ten times. The V call is TRBV4-3, the J call TRBJ1-4; 7 bases fit TRBD1. CDR1 is LGHNA and CDR2 is YSLEER in the germline V gene. The CDR3 has 15 amino acids. V trimming: 4 bases; J trimming: 4 bases; junction bases outside the gene matches: 6. The chain's CDR3 is CASSLDRAYNEKLFF. CDR3 in DNA: TGCGCCAGCAGCCTCGACAGGGCCTATAATGAAAAACTGTTTTTT.

The J gene is TRBJ2-5, the V gene TRBV7-2, with 9 bases lining up with TRBD2. V gave up 6 bases and J gave up 5 bases; unmatched junction bases: 7. The CDR3 is 14 residues long. The germline gives CDR1 SGHTA, CDR2 FQGNSA. The CDR3 DNA reads TGTGCCAGCAGTCTCGGGACTAGCAGGGAGACCCAGTACTTC. Protein product: CASSLGTSRETQYF. Full variable domain (remainder filled in from reference TRBV7-2 and TRBJ2-5): GAGVSQSPSNKVTEKGKDVELRCDPISGHTALYWYRQSLGQGLEFLIYFQGNSAPDKSGLPSDRFSAERTGGSVSTLTIQRTQQEDSAVYLCASSLGTSRETQYFGPGTRLLVL.

This clonotype has more than one count but fewer than ten. This chain joins TRBV18 and TRBJ1-1; possibly TRBD1 for D (6 bases). The CDR3 covers 16 residues. Germline assignment: CDR1 KGHSH and CDR2 LQKENI. V dropped 4 bases and J dropped 0 bases, with 15 bases sitting between them. For the CDR3, the DNA is TGTGCCAGCTCACAACTACAGGGTCGGGTGAACACTGAAGCTTTCTTT. It specifies CASSQLQGRVNTEAFF.

This chain uses TRBV6-2 or TRBV6-3 with TRBJ2-3; no definite D call. Trimming took 4 bases from V and 5 from J, leaving 16 bases between them. CDR1 is MNHEY, CDR2 SVGEGT, per germline. CDR3 size: 15 residues. Here the CDR3 DNA reads TGTGCCAGCAGTTCGCTCGTGTTTGTGGTAGATACGCAGTATTTT. Residues: CASSSLVFVVDTQYF.

The J gene is TRBJ2-3, the V gene TRBV10-3; a possible D gene is TRBD2 (6 bases). Germline V gene data show CDR1 as ENHRY and CDR2 as SYGVKD. CDR3 length: 14 amino acids. V was clipped by 0 bases and J by 8 bases, with 12 bases between them. The CDR3 sequence: CAISESRDSGTQYF. For the CDR3, the DNA is TGTGCCATCAGTGAGTCCCGGGACTCGGGTACGCAGTATTTT.

This clonotype was counted a single time. J is TRBJ2-7 and V is TRBV12-3 or TRBV12-4; perhaps TRBD1 as D (6 bases). The CDR3 contains 13 residues. Between the trimmed V and J ends, which lost 6 bases and 2 bases, there was a span of 11 bases. The CDR3 nucleotides read TGTGCCAGCAGCTTCCGGACAGCCTACGAGCAGTACTTC. This gives the protein CASSFRTAYEQYF.

This clonotype was counted between two and nine times. This sequence joins TRBV7-2 and TRBJ1-1; D possibly corresponds to TRBD1 (6 bases). Germline CDR1 is SGHTA and CDR2 is FQGNSA. The CDR3 is 15 amino acids. Trimming removed 0 bases from V and 1 base from J, with 9 bases in between. CDR3 amino acids: CASSLAGRGNTEAFF. CDR3 DNA: TGTGCCAGCAGCTTAGCCGGCAGGGGGAACACTGAAGCTTTCTTT.

The chain joins TRBV7-2 to TRBJ2-5; 13 bases fit TRBD2. Per the germline V gene, CDR1 is SGHTA and CDR2 is FQGNSA. The CDR3 is made up of 14 amino acids. J lost 5 bases, V lost 9 bases, and 6 bases had no gene match. Written as DNA, the CDR3 is TGTGCCAGTGCGACTAGCGGGGGGAGGGAGACCCAGTACTTC. Protein: CASATSGGRETQYF.

CDR3 DNA sequence: TGTGCCAGCTTAAGGGGGGCCCCAATGAACACCGGGGAGCTGTTTTTT. Residues: CASLRGAPMNTGELFF. The rearrangement joins TRBV2 to TRBJ2-2, with D perhaps being TRBD1 or TRBD2 (6 bases each). The germline CDR1 and CDR2 sequences are SNHLY and FYNNEI. Trimming stripped 8 bases from V and 1 base from J, with 17 bases between. This CDR3 contains 16 residues.

This clonotype has a handful of counts. The rearrangement uses TRBV19 and TRBJ2-1, with a tentative D call TRBD1 (5 bases). Trimming pared 5 bases from V and 8 bases from J, leaving 16 bases between. Per the germline V gene, CDR1 is LNHDA and CDR2 is SQIVND (reference sequence). This CDR3 spans 14 amino acids. CDR3 in amino acids: CASSSQTAGDEQFF. CDR3 sequence (DNA): TGTGCCAGTAGTTCCCAGACAGCCGGCGATGAGCAGTTCTTC.

The gene calls are TRBV24-1 and TRBJ2-3; 8 bases agree with TRBD1. The length of the CDR3 is 15 residues. CDR1 KGHDR and CDR2 SFDVKD come from the germline V gene. The V gene end was trimmed by 4 bases and the J gene end by 2 bases; junction bases not matched to a gene: 4. The chain's CDR3 is CATSEPGQDTDTQYF. The CDR3, as DNA: TGTGCCACCAGTGAACCGGGACAGGACACAGATACGCAGTATTTT.